These 8 T cell receptor beta chains originate from one sample sequenced in a study of response to subunit inactivated influenza vaccine. Via MiXCR, TCRdb re-called the RT-PCR reads, giving one row per CDR3 protein. The repertoire holds fewer than 250,000 distinct CDR3 sequences, with roughly an eighth as singletons. Sequences were derived from CD8+ T cells sorted from PBMCs, sampled about 5 days after vaccination. Receptor source: a man aged 45-60 years who received an inactivated influenza vaccine.

This clonotype was detected only a few times. The chain employs TRBV6-2 or TRBV6-3 and TRBJ2-7; TRBD1 is a possible D gene (6 bases). The germline V and J ends were trimmed by 9 bases and 2 bases, with 14 bases remaining between them. The CDR3 length is 13 residues. Germline loops: CDR1 MNHEY, CDR2 SVGEGT. In DNA form, the CDR3 reads TGTGCCAGTTCTCAGGGACACCCCTACGAGCAGTACTTC. The encoded protein is CASSQGHPYEQYF.

The chain links TRBV4-2 to TRBJ2-3; TRBD1 aligns across 12 bases. CDR1 and CDR2 (germline): LGHNA, YNFKEQ. This CDR3 has 15 residues. The ends lost 4 bases at V and 5 bases at J; junction bases unmatched: 4. The CDR3 DNA follows: TGTGCCAGCAGCCGGGGACAGGGGGCGGGAGATACGCAGTATTTT. The encoded protein is CASSRGQGAGDTQYF.

V and J are TRBV7-9 and TRBJ2-6, with 9 bases matching TRBD1. V lost 4 bases and J lost 5; bases outside the gene matches: 9. The CDR3 extends over 17 amino acids. Per germline, CDR1 SEHNR and CDR2 FQNEAQ (reference sequence). CDR3 loop: CASSSTGQGRRANVLTF. In DNA form, the CDR3 reads TGTGCCAGCAGCTCCACAGGACAGGGGAGAAGGGCCAACGTCCTGACTTTC.

This chain connects TRBV9 to TRBJ2-1; the D gene is possibly TRBD1 (8 bases). Trimming pared 5 bases from V and 14 bases from J, leaving 14 bases between. The germline V gene encodes CDR1 SGDLS and CDR2 YYNGEE. The CDR3 totals 11 residues. The CDR3 protein is CASSGQGGEFF. DNA for the CDR3: TGTGCCAGCAGTGGACAGGGAGGGGAGTTCTTC.

The gene calls are TRBV6-2 or TRBV6-3 and TRBJ2-1, with 8 bases that match TRBD2. With 4 bases clipped from V and 6 bases from J, the junction kept 11 bases outside the gene matches. Per the germline V gene, CDR1 is MNHEY and CDR2 is SVGEGT. This CDR3 has 16 residues. The CDR3 DNA follows: TGTGCCAGCAGTTCACCCCGGGGGGGCTCTTTCAATGAGCAGTTCTTC. Residues: CASSSPRGGSFNEQFF.

This clonotype was observed a few times. V gene TRBV21-1 combines with J gene TRBJ2-3. TRBV21-1 is a recognized pseudogene. The CDR3 extends over 12 amino acids. In DNA, the CDR3 is TGTGCCAGCAGCAAAGATGAAGATACGCAGTATTTT. Its translation is CASSKDEDTQYF.

This clonotype was counted many times. The chain has TRBV6-1 and TRBJ2-3; D gene uncertain. Germline values: CDR1 MNHNS, CDR2 SASEGT. This CDR3 spans 11 amino acids. Trimming pared 6 bases from V and 0 bases from J, leaving 1 base between. CDR3 in DNA: TGTGCCAGCAGCAGCACAGATACGCAGTATTTT. It is translated as CASSSTDTQYF.

This chain uses TRBV7-9 with TRBJ2-7; D is undetermined. V was pared by 7 bases and J by 3 bases, with 19 bases between. Germline CDR1 is SEHNR and CDR2 is FQNEAQ (reference sequence). The CDR3 consists of 15 residues. The CDR3 loop reads CASTPVRTELYEQYF. The CDR3 region has the DNA TGTGCCAGCACCCCCGTGCGGACGGAGCTCTACGAGCAGTACTTC.